This T cell receptor beta chain was sequenced during a study of blood T cell repertoires in COVID-19 (TCRdb year 2020). Regarding the study in general: Samples covering the acute and convalescent phases of COVID-19 were provided by collaborators in the United States, Italy and Spain. Sample metadata almost always included a de-identified subject ID, COVID-19 status, age in years and sex. The repertoires were released in a freely available public database meant as a resource for research on the immune response to SARS-CoV-2. Subjects who had been exposed to COVID-19, were actively infected with it, or had recovered from it provided the deeply sampled blood TCRbeta repertoires that made up the dataset. Where available, HLA class I and class II types were taken from metadata supplied by the sample provider and were not determined by assay-based typing. Samples were obtained from the ongoing ImmuneRACE study (first 160 participants) and from 1,254 subjects provided by 6 global collaborators. The material from the prospective study consisted of cDNA or gDNA derived from T cells, B-cell-depleted T cells, or PBMCs.

Overall study outcomes, separate from this receptor: Clinical and demographic metadata were provided uncurated, with the amount varying by source and participant.

The immunoSEQ Assay, a bias-controlled multiplex PCR, was used to amplify TCRbeta CDR3 regions from genomic DNA. The study's own analysis went as follows. The number of nucleated cells in each sample was estimated by amplification of reference gene primers within the assay. To quantify the absolute abundance of each unique TCRbeta CDR3 rearrangement, sequence reads were collapsed and filtered. For each sample, productive Simpson clonality was calculated as the square root of Simpson's diversity index across productive rearrangements. In TCRdb, the immuneACCESS table is reduced to in-frame sequences with V and J assigned. These tables do not hold every clone; where another copy was compared, an unresolved V gene accounts for under half, and the others remain unexplained. V, J and clone size were drawn from that table, and D and trimming were deduced from the DNA. This sample has about 420,000 clones in its table, and 70% to 90% of those were observed once. The leading ten clones occupy 0.8% to 0.9% of the sample.

This clone has only one observation. Its antigen remains undetermined. One base away there is no much larger clone; base qualities are not given. One collaborating source in Seattle enrolled patients during active infection and followed them longitudinally through the course of disease. Collaborating institutions collected whole blood in K2EDTA tubes following their own protocols. For TCRbeta analysis, collaborator samples were shipped as frozen whole blood, as isolated PBMCs, or as DNA extracted from either sample type. Sample: peripheral blood. This receptor was identified in a man between 18 and 29 years old with COVID-19, enrolled during active disease.

The base sequence is TGTGCCAGCAGCCATCAGGGCCCCAATAGAACTAATGAAAAACTGTTTTTT. This sequence encodes CASSHQGPNRTNEKLFF. This chain joins TRBV3-1 (or the pseudogene TRBV3-2) to TRBJ1-4; TRBD1 is a weak D gene call, 5 bases matching. The CDR3 runs 17 residues from the cysteine to the phenylalanine. Just the 51-base CDR3 DNA is kept, in frame starting at base 1. V is pared back by 3 bases and J by 1 base, with 15 bases lying between the germline termini. Reading the germline V gene (reference sequence) gives CDR1 LGHDT and CDR2 YNNKEL.